This T cell receptor (beta chain) was captured by sequencing in a study of OX40 agonist ivuxolimab in advanced cancers. Trimming removed 2 bases at V and 3 bases at J, with 8 bases between. CDR1 and CDR2 from the germline V gene are KGHSH and LQKENI. The CDR3 totals 13 residues. Only in-frame clones appear in the TCRdb table, and some are missing; sequencing was by immunoSEQ multiplex PCR. The table lists about 47,000 clones, approximately 91% of them singletons. The sequenced sample was CD4+ or CD8+ T cells sorted from blood, obtained in a trial of the OX40 agonist ivuxolimab. The genes are TRBV18 and TRBJ2-7; unclear D gene. This clonotype originated in an adult with an advanced solid tumor such as melanoma, head and neck, liver or kidney cancer. This chain's CDR3 is CASSPSPGYEQYF. CDR3 nucleotides: TGTGCCAGCTCACCAAGTCCCGGCTACGAGCAGTACTTC. Complete variable domain (other parts from reference TRBV18 and TRBJ2-7): NAGVMQNPRHLVRRRGQEARLRCSPMKGHSHVYWYRQLPEEGLKFMVYLQKENIIDESGMPKERFSAEFPKEGPSILRIQQVVRGDSAAYFCASSPSPGYEQYFGPGTRLTVT.